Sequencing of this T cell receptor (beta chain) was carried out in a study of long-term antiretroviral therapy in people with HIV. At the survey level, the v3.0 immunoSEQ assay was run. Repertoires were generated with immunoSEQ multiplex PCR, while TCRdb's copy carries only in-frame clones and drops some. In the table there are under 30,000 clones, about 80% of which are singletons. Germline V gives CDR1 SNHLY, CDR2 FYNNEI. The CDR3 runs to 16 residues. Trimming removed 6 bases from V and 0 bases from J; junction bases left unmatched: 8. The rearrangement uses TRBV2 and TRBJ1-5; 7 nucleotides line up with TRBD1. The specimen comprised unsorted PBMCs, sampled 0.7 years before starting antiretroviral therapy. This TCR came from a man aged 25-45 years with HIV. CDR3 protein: CASRGGTASSNQPQHF. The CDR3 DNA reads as TGTGCCAGCAGAGGCGGGACAGCAAGTAGCAATCAGCCCCAGCATTTT.